The 25 T cell receptor beta chains presented below share a single source sample, sequenced in a study of T cells in Graves' hyperthyroidism and ophthalmopathy (dated by TCRdb to the late 2010s). To prepare the library, multiplex PCR was applied. Sequencing was performed on an Illumina HiSeq 2000. TCR beta CDR3 regions were amplified from RNA transcripts. A first-round RT-PCR of the TCR CDR3 used the HTBI primer set with the Qiagen OneStep RT-PCR kit. Using fastp trimming at Q25 and MiXCR clonotype assembly, TCRdb reanalyzed the public sequencing data and kept in-frame beta chains. Rows are combined by CDR3 protein, so each entry shows the most common genes and DNA. For this sample the table gives approximately 270,000 distinct CDR3 sequences, of which more than 14% were detected only once. The ten most abundant clones make up roughly 14% of the sample. Sequences were obtained from blood. All receptors come from a woman aged 40 to 55 with Graves' hyperthyroidism that later progressed to Graves' ophthalmopathy.

There are many counts of this clonotype. CDR3 region: CSASDGLADSYEQYF. As DNA, the CDR3 is TGCAGTGCTAGCGATGGACTAGCGGATTCCTACGAGCAGTACTTC. V is TRBV20-1 and J is TRBJ2-7; 10 nucleotides line up with TRBD2. Trimming at V came to 3 bases and at J to 1 base, leaving 6 bases not matched to a gene. CDR3 length equals 15 residues. Germline V gives CDR1 DFQATT, CDR2 SNEGSKA (reference sequence).

This clonotype was counted ten times or more. The chain is built from TRBV12-3 or TRBV12-4 and TRBJ1-6; D not resolved. This CDR3 is built from 12 residues. Trimming stripped 7 bases from V and 7 bases from J, with 8 bases between. The CDR3 loop reads CASNLPNSPLHF. CDR3 coding DNA: TGTGCCAGCAACCTCCCAAATTCACCCCTCCACTTT.

In this sample, this clonotype turned up many times. The rearrangement joins TRBV5-8 to TRBJ2-3; D uncertain. Germline CDR1 and CDR2: SGHTS and YDEGEE. V lost 1 base to trimming and J lost 5 bases, with 14 bases between them. The CDR3 consists of 15 residues. The CDR3, as DNA: TGTGCCAGCAGCTTGAGGCCATCCCATGGAGATACGCAGTATTTT. Translating it yields CASSLRPSHGDTQYF.

This clonotype was seen ten or more times. This chain uses TRBV2 with TRBJ2-1, with 14 bases lining up with TRBD2. The V segment lost 3 bases and the J segment 4 bases; nucleotides outside the gene matches: 11. From germline, CDR1 is SNHLY and CDR2 FYNNEI. The CDR3 sequence is 19 residues long. The CDR3 sequence is CASSDPTSGRVSGYNEQFF. CDR3 DNA sequence: TGTGCCAGCAGTGACCCGACTAGCGGGAGGGTCAGTGGGTACAATGAGCAGTTCTTC.

At least ten counts were recorded for this clonotype. This chain links TRBV28 with TRBJ1-5; 9 nucleotides match TRBD1. Germline V gene sequence: CDR1 MDHEN, CDR2 SYDVKM. V was pared by 6 bases and J by 2 bases, with 5 bases of the junction left unmatched. This CDR3 has 15 amino acids. The CDR3: CASRTGGERNQPQHF. CDR3 coding DNA: TGTGCCAGCAGAACAGGGGGCGAGCGCAATCAGCCCCAGCATTTT. Together with reference TRBV28 and TRBJ1-5, the CDR3 gives the full variable domain: DVKVTQSSRYLVKRTGEKVFLECVQDMDHENMFWYRQDPGLGLRLIYFSYDVKMKEKGDIPEGYSVSREKKERFSLILESASTNQTSMYLCASRTGGERNQPQHFGDGTRLSIL.

With regard to this clonotype: A much larger clone is a single base away; this may be a read error. The chain recombines TRBV20-1 with TRBJ2-5; TRBD2 aligns across 8 bases. V lost 5 bases to trimming and J lost 5 bases; unmatched junction nucleotides: 13. The CDR3 runs 15 residues. The germline gives CDR1 DFQATT, CDR2 SNEGSKA (reference sequence). The CDR3 here is CSAWTSWRAGETQYF. The CDR3 bases are TGCAGTGCTTGGACTAGCTGGAGGGCAGGCGAGACCCAGTACTTC.

The table lists this clonotype with many counts. The rearrangement uses TRBV5-6 and TRBJ2-3; D gene uncertain. V lost 2 bases and J lost 7, with 11 bases in between. The germline V gene encodes CDR1 SGHDT and CDR2 YYEEEE. This CDR3 has 13 amino acids. The CDR3 DNA sequence: TGTGCCAGCAGCTTAGGAGAGACCTATACGCAGTATTTT. Its protein is CASSLGETYTQYF.

This clonotype was seen ten or more times. The chain combines TRBV20-1 with TRBJ2-7; the D is unclear. CDR1 and CDR2 (germline): DFQATT, SNEGSKA (reference sequence). The V end lost 5 bases, the J end lost 3 bases, and 14 bases lay between the germline ends. CDR3 size: 13 residues. CDR3 region: CSARVLGLYEQYF. As DNA, the CDR3 is TGCAGTGCTCGGGTTTTGGGTCTCTACGAGCAGTACTTC.

Many counts were recorded for this clonotype. This rearrangement joins TRBV5-1 to TRBJ2-3; 8 bases line up with TRBD2. The CDR3 loop spans 17 amino acids. Germline V gene sequence: CDR1 SGHRS, CDR2 YFSETQ. Trimming at V came to 0 bases and at J to 1 base, leaving 7 bases not matched to a gene. The CDR3 DNA is TGCGCCAGCAGCTTGGTCGGAGGAGCGGGAGGCACAGATACGCAGTATTTT. This sequence encodes CASSLVGGAGGTDTQYF.

This clonotype was counted ten times or more. The V gene is TRBV2, the J gene TRBJ2-2; no firm D call. Germline CDR1 and CDR2: SNHLY and FYNNEI. Trimming pared 7 bases from V and 7 bases from J, leaving 7 bases between. This CDR3 has 11 residues. The CDR3 protein is CASTLVGELFF. The CDR3 bases are TGTGCCAGCACGCTGGTCGGGGAGCTGTTTTTT.

Note on this clonotype: This may be a read error, as it is one base from a much larger clone. DNA of the CDR3: TGTGCCGCTTCCCGAGCGGGGCGGCGGTTCTTC. Its protein product is CAASRAGRRFF. The chain uses TRBV27 and TRBJ2-1; 7 bases are shared with TRBD2. Germline trimming cut 11 bases from V and 15 bases from J; bases unmatched to any gene: 13. Germline V CDR1 and CDR2: MNHEY, SMNVEV (reference sequence). The CDR3 runs to 11 residues.

In this sample, this clonotype turned up many times. The rearrangement joins TRBV30 to TRBJ2-7; tentatively, D is TRBD2 (6 bases). Looked up from germline, CDR1 is GTSNPN and CDR2 is SVGIG (reference sequence). The CDR3 covers 14 residues. V was pared by 2 bases and J by 4 bases, with 15 bases between. CDR3: CAWSSGTFTYEQYF. CDR3 nucleotides: TGTGCCTGGAGTTCCGGGACTTTTACTTACGAGCAGTACTTC.

In this sample, this clonotype turned up many times. This rearrangement joins TRBV13 to TRBJ2-7; TRBD2 agrees at 7 bases. V was clipped by 4 bases and J by 5 bases; unmatched bases: 5. Looked up from germline, CDR1 is PRHDT and CDR2 is FYEKMQ (reference sequence). The CDR3 spans 13 residues. CDR3 DNA: TGTGCCAGCAGCTCCGGGACTAATAACGAGCAGTACTTC. This codes for CASSSGTNNEQYF. The variable domain in full, completed from reference TRBV13 and TRBJ2-7, reads AAGVIQSPRHLIKEKRETATLKCYPIPRHDTVYWYQQGPGQDPQFLISFYEKMQSDKGSIPDRFSAQQFSDYHSELNMSSLELGDSALYFCASSSGTNNEQYFGPGTRLTVT.

This clonotype was recorded many times. The rearrangement joins TRBV7-2 to TRBJ2-3; tentatively, D is TRBD2 (6 bases). With 1 base removed from V and 7 bases from J, the gap between germline ends came to 12 bases. Germline-derived CDR1 and CDR2 are SGHTA and FQGNSA. This CDR3 region has 14 residues. CDR3 nucleotides: TGTGCCAGCAGCTTAGGTCGGGGGAGGAATACGCAGTATTTT. Its protein is CASSLGRGRNTQYF.

At least ten counts were recorded for this clonotype. The chain has TRBV30 and TRBJ1-2; 7 bases agree with TRBD1. Germline CDR1 GTSNPN, CDR2 SVGIG (reference sequence). The CDR3 has 13 residues. The V segment lost 4 bases and the J segment 4 bases; nucleotides outside the gene matches: 6. The CDR3 is CAWITDRAYGYTF. The CDR3 coding sequence is TGTGCCTGGATTACTGACAGGGCCTATGGCTACACCTTC.

The sample holds a few counts of this clonotype. This chain links TRBV12-3 or TRBV12-4 with TRBJ1-3; a weak D match, TRBD1 (6 bases). Trimming took 5 bases from V and 0 from J, leaving 17 bases between them. This CDR3 is 17 amino acids long. CDR3 region: CASSTLGGRSSGNTIYF. In DNA form, the CDR3 reads TGTGCCAGCAGTACCCTCGGGGGGCGCTCCTCTGGAAACACCATATATTTT.

This rearrangement joins TRBV18 to TRBJ1-4, with 9 bases that match TRBD1. V trimming: 6 bases; J trimming: 3 bases; junction bases outside the gene matches: 5. CDR1 is KGHSH, CDR2 LQKENI, per germline. The CDR3 length is 15 residues. Written as DNA, the CDR3 is TGTGCCAGCTCCGGAAACAGGGGGCCTAATGAAAAACTGTTTTTT. This codes for CASSGNRGPNEKLFF.

This clonotype has only a few counts. This chain joins TRBV2 and TRBJ2-1, with D maybe TRBD2 (7 bases). The CDR3 is 12 residues long. Trimming left V 10 bases short and J 8 bases short, with 15 bases between. Germline CDR1 is SNHLY and CDR2 is FYNNEI. CDR3: CAKGLGGDEQFF. The CDR3 DNA follows: TGTGCCAAAGGACTAGGGGGGGATGAGCAGTTCTTC.

This clonotype was seen many times. The chain couples TRBV3-1 to TRBJ2-3, with 8 bases matching TRBD2. Per germline, CDR1 LGHDT and CDR2 YNNKEL (reference sequence). The CDR3 sequence is 13 residues long. V lost 8 bases and J lost 5; bases outside the gene matches: 6. CDR3 sequence: CASHRGGLDTQYF. CDR3 coding DNA: TGTGCCAGCCACCGGGGGGGATTAGATACGCAGTATTTT.

The J gene is TRBJ2-2, the V gene TRBV9, with D perhaps TRBD1 or TRBD2 (6 bases each). Germline CDR1 and CDR2: SGDLS and YYNGEE. V lost 2 bases and J 4 bases, leaving 18 bases between the germline ends. The CDR3 length is 17 residues. The CDR3 loop is CASSVSGALASTGELFF. The CDR3 bases are TGTGCCAGCAGCGTCTCAGGGGCCCTAGCGAGCACCGGGGAGCTGTTTTTT.

This clonotype was observed many times. J is TRBJ2-5 and V is TRBV6-5; TRBD2 is a possible D gene (5 bases). This CDR3 has 15 residues. V was trimmed by 2 bases and J by 5 bases, leaving 15 bases between them. Per germline, CDR1 MNHEY and CDR2 SVGAGI. CDR3 bases: TGTGCCAGCAGTTACAGCGGACGGGTTAGGGAGACCCAGTACTTC. It is translated as CASSYSGRVRETQYF.

This clonotype was found many times. The gene calls are TRBV5-1 and TRBJ1-1; TRBD1 might be the D (6 bases). V was pared by 2 bases and J by 1 base, with 12 bases between. Germline V CDR1 and CDR2: SGHRS, YFSETQ. The CDR3 sequence is 15 residues long. The CDR3 here is CASSFTGSGNTEAFF. Written as DNA, the CDR3 is TGCGCCAGCAGCTTCACAGGGTCAGGGAACACTGAAGCTTTCTTT.

This clonotype has a count of ten or more. The chain has TRBV7-3 and TRBJ2-5; 10 positions agree with TRBD1. Germline V lookup: CDR1 SGHTA, CDR2 FQGTGA. V dropped 2 bases and J dropped 5; count of bases not matched to a gene: 8. CDR3 size: 16 residues. The CDR3 sequence is CASSLGLTGGKETQYF. Here the CDR3 DNA reads TGTGCCAGCAGCTTAGGCCTGACAGGGGGCAAGGAGACCCAGTACTTC.

The table lists this clonotype with many counts. The chain couples TRBV20-1 to TRBJ2-5; D remains unclear. Trimming took 5 bases from V and 5 from J, leaving 18 bases between them. CDR1 and CDR2 from the germline V gene are DFQATT and SNEGSKA (reference sequence). This CDR3 spans 14 amino acids. The CDR3 sequence is CSAPSPGVGETQYF. CDR3 nucleotides: TGCAGTGCTCCGTCTCCAGGAGTGGGGGAGACCCAGTACTTC.

This clonotype was picked up a small number of times. V usage is TRBV20-1 and J usage is TRBJ1-5; a possible D gene is TRBD1 (6 bases). The CDR3 runs to 12 residues. Germline loops: CDR1 DFQATT, CDR2 SNEGSKA (reference sequence). CDR3 protein: CGMDRGNQPQHF. CDR3 coding DNA: TGCGGAATGGACAGAGGCAATCAGCCCCAGCATTTT.